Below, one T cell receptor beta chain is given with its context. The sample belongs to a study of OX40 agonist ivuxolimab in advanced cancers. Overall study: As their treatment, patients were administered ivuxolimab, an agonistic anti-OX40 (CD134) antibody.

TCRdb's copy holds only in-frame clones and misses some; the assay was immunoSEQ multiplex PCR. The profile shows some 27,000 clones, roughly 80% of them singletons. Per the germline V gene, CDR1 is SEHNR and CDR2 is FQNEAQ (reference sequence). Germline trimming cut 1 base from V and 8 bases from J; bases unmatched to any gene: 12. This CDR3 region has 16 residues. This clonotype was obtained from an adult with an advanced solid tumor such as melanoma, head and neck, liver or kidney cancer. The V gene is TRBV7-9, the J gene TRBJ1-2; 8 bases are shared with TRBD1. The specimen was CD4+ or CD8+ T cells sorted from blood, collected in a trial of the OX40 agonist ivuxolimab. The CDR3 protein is CASSLVTGVVARGYTF. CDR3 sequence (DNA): TGTGCCAGCAGCTTAGTGACAGGGGTTGTAGCGCGCGGCTACACCTTC.